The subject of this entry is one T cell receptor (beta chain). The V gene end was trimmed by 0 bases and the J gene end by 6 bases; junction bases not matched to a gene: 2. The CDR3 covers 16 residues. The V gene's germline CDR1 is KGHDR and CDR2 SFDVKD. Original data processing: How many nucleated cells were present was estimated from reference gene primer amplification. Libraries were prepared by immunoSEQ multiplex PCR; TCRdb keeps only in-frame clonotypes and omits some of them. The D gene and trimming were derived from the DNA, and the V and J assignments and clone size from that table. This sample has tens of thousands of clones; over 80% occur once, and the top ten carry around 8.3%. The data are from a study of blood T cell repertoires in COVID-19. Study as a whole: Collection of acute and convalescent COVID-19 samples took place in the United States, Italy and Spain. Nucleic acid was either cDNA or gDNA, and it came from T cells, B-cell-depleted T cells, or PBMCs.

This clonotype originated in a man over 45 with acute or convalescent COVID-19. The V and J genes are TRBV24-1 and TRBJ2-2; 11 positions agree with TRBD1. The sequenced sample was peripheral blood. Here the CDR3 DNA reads TGTGCCACCAGTGATTTGGGGGGACAGGGGGCCGGGGAGCTGTTTTTT. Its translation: CATSDLGGQGAGELFF.